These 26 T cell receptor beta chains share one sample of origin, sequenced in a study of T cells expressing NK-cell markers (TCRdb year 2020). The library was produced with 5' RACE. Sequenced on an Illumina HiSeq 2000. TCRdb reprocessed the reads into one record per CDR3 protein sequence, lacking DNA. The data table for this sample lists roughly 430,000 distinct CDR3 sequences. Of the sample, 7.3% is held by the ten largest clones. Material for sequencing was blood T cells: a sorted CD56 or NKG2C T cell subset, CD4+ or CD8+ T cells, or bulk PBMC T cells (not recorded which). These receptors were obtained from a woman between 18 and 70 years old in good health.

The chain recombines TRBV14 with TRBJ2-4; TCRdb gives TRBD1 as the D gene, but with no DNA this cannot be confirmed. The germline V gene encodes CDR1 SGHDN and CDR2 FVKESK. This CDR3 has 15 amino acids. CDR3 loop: CASSPTGHIKNIQYF. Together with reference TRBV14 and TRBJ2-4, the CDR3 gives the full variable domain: EAGVTQFPSHSVIEKGQTVTLRCDPISGHDNLYWYRRVMGKEIKFLLHFVKESKQDESGMPNNRFLAERTGGTYSTLKVQPAELEDSGVYFCASSPTGHIKNIQYFGAGTRLSVL.

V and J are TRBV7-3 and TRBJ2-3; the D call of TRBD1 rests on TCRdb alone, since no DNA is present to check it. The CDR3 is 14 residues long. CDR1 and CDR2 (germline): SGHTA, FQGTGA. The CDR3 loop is CASSRQGAQDTQYF.

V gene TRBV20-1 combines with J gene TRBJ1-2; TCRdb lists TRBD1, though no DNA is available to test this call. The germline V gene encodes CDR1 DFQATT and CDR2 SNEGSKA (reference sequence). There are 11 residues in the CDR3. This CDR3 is CGRTGGYGYTF.

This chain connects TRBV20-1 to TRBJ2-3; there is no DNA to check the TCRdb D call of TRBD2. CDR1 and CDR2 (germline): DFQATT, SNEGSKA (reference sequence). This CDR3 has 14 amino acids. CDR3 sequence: CSATLAGGPDTQYF.

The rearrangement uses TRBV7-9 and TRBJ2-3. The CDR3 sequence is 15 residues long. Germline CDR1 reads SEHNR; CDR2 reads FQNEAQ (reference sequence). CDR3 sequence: CASSRMASATDTQYF.

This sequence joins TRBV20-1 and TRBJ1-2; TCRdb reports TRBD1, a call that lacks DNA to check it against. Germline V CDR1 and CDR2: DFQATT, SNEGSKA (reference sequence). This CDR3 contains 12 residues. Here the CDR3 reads CSANGGIFGYTF.

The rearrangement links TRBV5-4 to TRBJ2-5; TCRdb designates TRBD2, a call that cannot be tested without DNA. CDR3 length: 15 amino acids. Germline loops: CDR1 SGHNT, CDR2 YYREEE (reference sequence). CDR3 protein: CASSNLLGGQETQYF.

CDR3 in amino acids: CASSQERGARETQYF. V and J are TRBV4-2 and TRBJ2-5; the D call of TRBD1 rests on TCRdb alone, since no DNA is present to check it. The CDR3 has 15 amino acids. Germline CDR1 and CDR2: LGHNA and YNFKEQ.

CDR3 protein: CASSLARVGEQYF. The chain recombines TRBV12-3 or TRBV12-4 with TRBJ2-7; the TCRdb call, TRBD2, lacks DNA for checking. There are 13 residues in the CDR3.

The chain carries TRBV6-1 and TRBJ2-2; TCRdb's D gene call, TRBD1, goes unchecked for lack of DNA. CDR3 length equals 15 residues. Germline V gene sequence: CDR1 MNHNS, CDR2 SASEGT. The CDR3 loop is CASSLWDRITGELFF.

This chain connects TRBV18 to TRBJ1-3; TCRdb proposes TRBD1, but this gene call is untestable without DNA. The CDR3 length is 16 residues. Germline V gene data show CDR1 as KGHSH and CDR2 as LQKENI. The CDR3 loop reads CASSPLQGAKGNTIYF.

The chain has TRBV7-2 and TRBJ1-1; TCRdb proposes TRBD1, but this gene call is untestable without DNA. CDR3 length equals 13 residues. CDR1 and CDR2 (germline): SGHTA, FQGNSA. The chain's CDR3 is CASSFTGSTEAFF.

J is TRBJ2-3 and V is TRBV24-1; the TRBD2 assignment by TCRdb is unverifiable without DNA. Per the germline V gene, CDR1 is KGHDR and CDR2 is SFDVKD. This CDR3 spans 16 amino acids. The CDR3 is CATSDPRLAGSDTQYF.

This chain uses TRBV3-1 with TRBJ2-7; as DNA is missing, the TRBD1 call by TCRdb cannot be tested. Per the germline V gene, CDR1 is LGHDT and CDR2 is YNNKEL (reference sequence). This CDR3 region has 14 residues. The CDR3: CASSQGGQGSEQYF.

Here the CDR3 reads CASSFEGSYNSPLHF. The V and J genes are TRBV11-2 and TRBJ1-6. The CDR3 length is 15 residues. Germline V gene data show CDR1 as SGHAT and CDR2 as FQNNGV.

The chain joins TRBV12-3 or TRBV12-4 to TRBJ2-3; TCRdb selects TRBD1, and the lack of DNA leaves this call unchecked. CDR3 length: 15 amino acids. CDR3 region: CASSSREKGTDTQYF.

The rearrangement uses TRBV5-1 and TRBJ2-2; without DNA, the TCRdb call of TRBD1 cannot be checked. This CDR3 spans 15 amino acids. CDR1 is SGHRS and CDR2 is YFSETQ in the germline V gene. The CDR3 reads CASSSWQGNTWELFF. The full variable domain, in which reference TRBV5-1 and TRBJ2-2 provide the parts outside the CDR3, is KAGVTQTPRYLIKTRGQQVTLSCSPISGHRSVSWYQQTPGQGLQFLFEYFSETQRNKGNFPGRFSGRQFSNSRSEMNVSTLELGDSALYLCASSSWQGNTWELFFGEGSRLTVL.

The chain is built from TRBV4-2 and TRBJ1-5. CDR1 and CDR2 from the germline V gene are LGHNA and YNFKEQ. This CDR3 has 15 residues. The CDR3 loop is CASSQEWSSNQPQHF.

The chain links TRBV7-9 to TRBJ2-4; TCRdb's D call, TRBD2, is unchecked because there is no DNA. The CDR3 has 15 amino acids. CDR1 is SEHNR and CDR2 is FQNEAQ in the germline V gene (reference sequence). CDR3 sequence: CASSFSGGQGNIQYF.

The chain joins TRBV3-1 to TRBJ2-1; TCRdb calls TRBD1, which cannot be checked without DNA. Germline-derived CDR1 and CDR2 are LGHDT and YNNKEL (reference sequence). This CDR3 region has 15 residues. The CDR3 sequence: CASSQNRGPYNEQFF.

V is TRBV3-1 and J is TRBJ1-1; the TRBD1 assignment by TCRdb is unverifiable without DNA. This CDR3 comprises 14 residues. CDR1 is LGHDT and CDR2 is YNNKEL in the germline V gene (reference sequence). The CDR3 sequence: CASSLRTGRTEAFF.

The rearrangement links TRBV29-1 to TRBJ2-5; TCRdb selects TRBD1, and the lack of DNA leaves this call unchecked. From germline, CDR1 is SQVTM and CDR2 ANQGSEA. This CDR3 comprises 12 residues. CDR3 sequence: CSVSLGGETQYF.

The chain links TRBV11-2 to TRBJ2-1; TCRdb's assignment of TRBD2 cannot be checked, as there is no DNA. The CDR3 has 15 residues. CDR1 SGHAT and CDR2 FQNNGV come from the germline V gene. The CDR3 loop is CASSLDGSGYNEQFF.

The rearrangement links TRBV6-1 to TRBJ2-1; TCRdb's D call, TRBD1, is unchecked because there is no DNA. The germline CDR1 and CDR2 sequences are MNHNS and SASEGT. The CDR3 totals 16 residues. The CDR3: CASQGAEGKGNSEQFF.

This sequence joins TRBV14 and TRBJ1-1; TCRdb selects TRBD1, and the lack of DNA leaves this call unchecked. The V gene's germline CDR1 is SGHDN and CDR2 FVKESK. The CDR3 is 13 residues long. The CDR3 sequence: CASSQVARTEAFF.

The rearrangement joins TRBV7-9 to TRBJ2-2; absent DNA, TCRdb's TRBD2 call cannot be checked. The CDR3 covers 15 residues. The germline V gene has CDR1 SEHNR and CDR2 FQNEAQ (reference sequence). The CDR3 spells CASSTELGYTGELFF. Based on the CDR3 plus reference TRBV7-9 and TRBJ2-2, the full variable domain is DTGVSQNPRHKITKRGQNVTFRCDPISEHNRLYWYRQTLGQGPEFLTYFQNEAQLEKSRLLSDRFSAERPKGSFSTLEIQRTEQGDSAMYLCASSTELGYTGELFFGEGSRLTVL.